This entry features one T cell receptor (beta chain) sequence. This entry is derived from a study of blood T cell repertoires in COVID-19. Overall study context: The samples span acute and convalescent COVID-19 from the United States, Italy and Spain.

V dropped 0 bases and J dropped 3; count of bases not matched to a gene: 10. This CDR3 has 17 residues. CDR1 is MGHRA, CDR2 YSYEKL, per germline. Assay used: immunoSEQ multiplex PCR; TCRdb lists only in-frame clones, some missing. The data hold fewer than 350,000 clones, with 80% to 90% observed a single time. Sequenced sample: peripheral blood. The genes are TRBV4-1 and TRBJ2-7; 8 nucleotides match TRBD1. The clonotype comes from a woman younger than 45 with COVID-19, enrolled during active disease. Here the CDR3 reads CASSQDPRGQGHYEQYF. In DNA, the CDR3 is TGCGCCAGCAGCCAAGATCCCCGAGGACAGGGTCACTACGAGCAGTACTTC.